These 3 T cell receptor beta chains share one sample of origin, sequenced in a study of identical twins. TCRdb re-derived calls from the 5' RACE reads in MiXCR, one entry per CDR3 protein. This sample yields some 500,000 distinct CDR3 sequences, of which 14% are seen a single time; around 0.98% belongs to the top ten. These data also featured in a second study, about yellow fever vaccine responses in identical twins.

Sequenced material: CD4+ T cells sorted from blood. These receptors came from a woman between 18 and 30 years old in good health.

CDR3 region: CASSIGGLAGGYSYNEQFF. The CDR3 DNA sequence: TGTGCCAGTAGTATAGGCGGACTAGCGGGAGGATACTCCTACAATGAGCAGTTCTTC. The chain uses TRBV19 and TRBJ2-1, with TRBD2 matching over 14 bases. The CDR3 covers 19 residues. With V trimmed by 1 base and J by 0 bases, 5 bases remained unmatched. The germline CDR1 and CDR2 sequences are LNHDA and SQIVND (reference sequence).

This clonotype was seen repeatedly, ten times or more. The chain employs TRBV7-2 and TRBJ2-3; possible D gene TRBD2, 6 bases. V lost 5 bases and J 3 bases, leaving 15 bases between the germline ends. The germline V gene encodes CDR1 SGHTA and CDR2 FQGNSA. The CDR3 has 15 residues. CDR3 sequence: CASSRGGIGTDTQYF. The DNA of the CDR3 is TGTGCCAGCAGCCGCGGCGGGATCGGGACAGATACGCAGTATTTT.

For the CDR3, the DNA is TGTGCCAGCACCTACACCGGGACGTACGCCTACGAGCAGTACTTC. Its protein is CASTYTGTYAYEQYF. This sequence joins TRBV12-3 or TRBV12-4 and TRBJ2-7; D tentatively fits TRBD1 or TRBD2 (5 bases each). This CDR3 has 15 residues. Trimming cost V 7 bases and J 2 bases, with 18 bases left between them.